The source of this T cell receptor beta chain is a study of shared clonotypes between healthy human individuals. V lost 0 bases and J 4 bases, leaving 12 bases between the germline ends. Germline-derived CDR1 and CDR2 are GTSNPN and SVGIG (reference sequence). This CDR3 spans 15 amino acids. Clones were read by immunoSEQ multiplex PCR, and TCRdb kept only the in-frame ones, dropping some. The repertoire holds about 2.4 million clones, with approximately 92% as singletons. This clone was recorded only once. This clonotype was obtained from a man younger than 35 in good health. The gene calls are TRBV30 and TRBJ1-4, with D possibly TRBD1 on 6 matching bases. Sequencing input: naive CD4+ T cells sorted from blood. Sample subset: CD45RA+ positively selected. In DNA, the CDR3 is TGTGCCTGGAGTGTACTTGGGACATATAATGAAAAACTGTTTTTT. As protein: CAWSVLGTYNEKLFF.